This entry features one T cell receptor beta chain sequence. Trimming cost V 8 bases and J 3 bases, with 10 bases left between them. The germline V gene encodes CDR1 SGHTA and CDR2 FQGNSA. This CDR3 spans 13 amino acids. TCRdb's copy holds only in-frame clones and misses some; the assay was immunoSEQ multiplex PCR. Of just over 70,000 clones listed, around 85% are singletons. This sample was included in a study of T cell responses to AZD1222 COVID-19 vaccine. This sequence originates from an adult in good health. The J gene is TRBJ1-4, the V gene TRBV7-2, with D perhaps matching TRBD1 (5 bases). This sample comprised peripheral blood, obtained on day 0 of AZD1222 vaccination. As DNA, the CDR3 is TGTGCCAGCTCACGGGGGTCTAATGAAAAACTGTTTTTT. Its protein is CASSRGSNEKLFF. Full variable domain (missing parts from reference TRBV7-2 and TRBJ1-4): GAGVSQSPSNKVTEKGKDVELRCDPISGHTALYWYRQSLGQGLEFLIYFQGNSAPDKSGLPSDRFSAERTGGSVSTLTIQRTQQEDSAVYLCASSRGSNEKLFFGSGTQLSVL.